Listed below are T cell receptor beta chains from one sample, sequenced in a study of blood T cell repertoires in COVID-19. Only in-frame clones appear in the TCRdb table, and some are missing; sequencing was by immunoSEQ multiplex PCR. The table shows some 150,000 clones, with around 87% occurring only once. Sequenced input: peripheral blood. The receptors were gathered from a woman between 55 and 75 years old with active or convalescent COVID-19. Each CDR3 is given with its conserved first and last residue. D genes are given only for firm matches. Size values are once, few and many counts, or a class for expanded clones, and some rows have none.

J | V | size | D | CDR3 | DNA
TRBJ2-2 | TRBV4-3 | few | TRBD1 | CASSQDRGITGELFF | TGCGCCAGCAGCCAGGACAGGGGGATCACCGGGGAGCTGTTTTTT
TRBJ2-5 | TRBV11-3 | once | TRBD2 | CASSLLWGLAGGQETQYF | TGTGCCAGCAGCTTATTGTGGGGACTAGCGGGGGGACAAGAGACCCAGTACTTC
TRBJ2-4 | TRBV5-1 | . | TRBD2 | CASRKTSGGIGNIQYF | TGCGCCAGCAGAAAAACCAGCGGGGGCATCGGAAACATTCAGTACTTC
TRBJ1-2 | TRBV4-1 | . | . | CASSQGPGQSYYGYTF | TGCGCCAGCAGCCAAGGGCCGGGACAATCGTACTATGGCTACACCTTC
TRBJ1-1 | TRBV7-9 | . | . | CASSLSSPEAFF | TGTGCCAGCAGCTTATCTAGCCCCGAAGCTTTCTTT
TRBJ2-5 | TRBV5-4 | . | . | CASSLGQGMYQETQYF | TGTGCCAGCAGCTTGGGGCAGGGGATGTACCAAGAGACCCAGTACTTC
TRBJ1-5 | TRBV6-5 | . | . | CASSYLSNQPQHF | TGTGCCAGCAGTTACCTTAGCAATCAGCCCCAGCATTTT
TRBJ2-3 | TRBV3-1/TRBV3-2 | once | TRBD1 | CASSHEGAFTDTQYF | TGTGCCAGCAGCCACGAGGGGGCATTCACAGATACGCAGTATTTT
TRBJ2-2 | TRBV9 | . | TRBD1 | CASSPGWTGRTGELFF | TGTGCCAGCAGCCCAGGATGGACAGGGCGCACCGGGGAGCTGTTTTTT
TRBJ2-1 | TRBV5-1 | . | TRBD2 | CASSVSGGAANEQFF | TGCGCCAGCAGCGTTAGCGGGGGGGCGGCGAATGAGCAGTTCTTC
TRBJ1-1 | TRBV3-1/TRBV3-2 | . | TRBD1 | CASRMTGRNTEAFF | TGTGCCAGCAGGATGACAGGGAGGAACACTGAAGCTTTCTTT
TRBJ1-2 | TRBV4-3 | . | . | CASSPSKERPNYGYTF | TGCGCCAGCAGCCCATCGAAAGAGAGGCCTAACTATGGCTACACCTTC
TRBJ2-7 | TRBV10-3 | . | . | CAITGGYSYEQYF | TGTGCCATCACAGGGGGGTACTCCTACGAGCAGTACTTC
TRBJ2-1 | TRBV29-1 | . | TRBD2 | CSGTSGGNEQFF | TGCAGCGGGACTAGCGGGGGTAATGAGCAGTTCTTC
TRBJ1-1 | TRBV29-1 | . | TRBD1 | CSVEEETGGAFF | TGCAGCGTTGAAGAGGAGACAGGGGGAGCTTTCTTT
TRBJ2-7 | TRBV5-8 | . | . | CASSFLWTSGTLYEQYF | TGTGCCAGCAGCTTCCTTTGGACTTCCGGGACTCTTTACGAGCAGTACTTC
TRBJ2-7 | TRBV15 | few | . | CATSRGAGGQQYF | TGTGCCACCAGCAGAGGGGCAGGGGGGCAGCAGTACTTC
TRBJ2-3 | TRBV7-9 | . | TRBD1 | CASSQQGAEDTQYF | TGTGCCAGCAGCCAACAGGGGGCAGAAGATACGCAGTATTTT
TRBJ2-5 | TRBV7-2 | . | . | CASSFQGSGETQYF | TGTGCCAGCAGCTTTCAGGGTAGCGGAGAGACCCAGTACTTC
TRBJ1-4 | TRBV7-8 | . | . | CASSSEWARRGVDKLFF | TGTGCCAGCAGCTCTGAATGGGCCCGAAGGGGTGTAGATAAACTGTTTTTT
TRBJ1-3 | TRBV7-2 | once | . | CASSRLGEGNTIYF | TGTGCCAGCAGCCGCCTTGGGGAGGGAAACACCATATATTTT
TRBJ1-5 | TRBV30 | . | TRBD1 | CAWSVGQLNQPQHF | TGTGCCTGGAGTGTGGGACAGTTGAATCAGCCCCAGCATTTT
TRBJ2-1 | TRBV3-1/TRBV3-2 | . | . | CASSQGGLLGLDEQFF | TGTGCCAGCAGCCAAGGGGGGCTCCTAGGGCTGGATGAGCAGTTCTTC
TRBJ1-4 | TRBV29-1 | . | . | CSVVAGVNEKLFF | TGCAGCGTTGTTGCCGGGGTTAATGAAAAACTGTTTTTT
TRBJ2-5 | TRBV30 | . | . | CAWSPTDRPETQYF | TGTGCCTGGAGCCCGACCGACAGGCCAGAGACCCAGTACTTC
TRBJ2-3 | TRBV7-9 | . | . | CASSHSVGTDTQYF | TGTGCCAGCAGCCACTCTGTCGGCACAGATACGCAGTATTTT
TRBJ1-6 | TRBV4-3 | . | . | CASSQDSTKGSPLHF | TGCGCCAGCAGCCAAGACTCTACGAAGGGGTCACCCCTCCACTTT
TRBJ1-2 | TRBV29-1 | many | TRBD1 | CSVEGSGTGDYGYTF | TGCAGCGTTGAAGGAAGCGGGACAGGCGACTATGGCTACACCTTC
TRBJ1-1 | TRBV25-1 | . | . | CASSSTGFTEAFF | TGTGCCAGCAGTTCCACAGGGTTCACTGAAGCTTTCTTT
TRBJ1-3 | TRBV10-3 | . | . | CAISQTPGAGNTIYF | TGTGCCATCAGTCAGACTCCCGGGGCTGGAAACACCATATATTTT
TRBJ2-1 | TRBV5-8 | once | TRBD2 | CASSSGGSYNEQFF | TGTGCCAGCAGCTCGGGGGGATCCTACAATGAGCAGTTCTTC
TRBJ2-5 | TRBV4-3 | . | TRBD2 | CASSQEGGGVVETQYF | TGCGCCAGCAGCCAAGAGGGCGGGGGGGTTGTAGAGACCCAGTACTTC
TRBJ2-2 | TRBV19 | . | TRBD2 | CASTRDGGASPGELFF | TGTGCCAGTACCCGGGACGGGGGGGCCTCTCCCGGGGAGCTGTTTTTT
TRBJ1-1 | TRBV11-2 | . | . | CASSLSRGTEAFF | TGTGCCAGCAGCTTATCTAGGGGCACTGAAGCTTTCTTT
TRBJ1-2 | TRBV5-4 | . | . | CASSLYQGLGGYTF | TGTGCCAGCAGCTTGTATCAGGGGCTGGGTGGCTACACCTTC
TRBJ2-1 | TRBV3-1/TRBV3-2 | . | TRBD2 | CASSQAGGLAGGSSYNEQFF | TGTGCCAGCAGCCAAGCCGGGGGGCTAGCGGGAGGAAGCTCCTACAATGAGCAGTTCTTC
TRBJ1-5 | TRBV19 | . | . | CASSIESGVAQPQHF | TGTGCCAGTAGTATAGAATCCGGGGTGGCTCAGCCCCAGCATTTT
TRBJ2-7 | TRBV11-2 | . | . | CASSRGGSRYF | TGTGCCAGCAGCCGAGGCGGCTCCCGGTACTTC
TRBJ2-7 | TRBV7-8 | . | . | CASSQDRRTYEQYF | TGTGCCAGCAGCCAGGACCGCCGGACTTACGAGCAGTACTTC
TRBJ1-2 | TRBV28 | . | TRBD1 | CASHTTGGIYGYTF | TGTGCCAGCCATACGACAGGGGGCATCTATGGCTACACCTTC
TRBJ1-1 | TRBV5-1 | once | . | CASSKSGGPPEAFF | TGCGCCAGCAGTAAATCGGGGGGCCCTCCTGAAGCTTTCTTT
TRBJ2-5 | TRBV19 | . | . | CASSKTSTQETQYF | TGTGCCAGTAGTAAGACTAGTACCCAAGAGACCCAGTACTTC
TRBJ1-3 | TRBV2 | once | . | CASSRGWGNTIYF | TGTGCCAGCAGTCGAGGGTGGGGAAACACCATATATTTT
TRBJ2-3 | TRBV5-1 | . | . | CASSLEILTGRSTDTQYF | TGCGCCAGCAGCTTGGAGATACTGACAGGTCGTAGCACAGATACGCAGTATTTT
TRBJ2-7 | TRBV4-3 | . | . | CASSQERDTISYEQYF | TGCGCCAGCAGCCAAGAGCGGGATACGATCTCCTACGAGCAGTACTTC
TRBJ2-7 | TRBV7-9 | . | TRBD2 | CASSPGFGLASYEQYF | TGTGCCAGCAGCCCCGGTTTCGGACTAGCTTCCTACGAGCAGTACTTC
TRBJ1-2 | TRBV18 | . | TRBD1 | CASSSDRDGYTF | TGTGCCAGCTCATCAGACAGGGATGGCTACACCTTC
TRBJ2-1 | TRBV3-1/TRBV3-2 | . | . | CASSQDSSSYNEQFF | TGTGCCAGCAGCCAGGACTCCAGCTCCTACAATGAGCAGTTCTTC
TRBJ1-1 | TRBV18 | . | TRBD1 | CASSPQDRRLMNTEAFF | TGTGCCAGCTCACCACAGGACAGGAGACTCATGAACACTGAAGCTTTCTTT
TRBJ2-5 | TRBV9 | . | . | CASSVDWQGETQYF | TGTGCCAGCAGCGTAGACTGGCAGGGGGAGACCCAGTACTTC
TRBJ2-5 | TRBV5-1 | . | . | CASGYSQETQYF | TGCGCCAGCGGGTACAGCCAAGAGACCCAGTACTTC
TRBJ2-3 | TRBV24-1 | . | TRBD1 | CATGQGGTDTQYF | TGTGCCACGGGACAGGGTGGGACAGATACGCAGTATTTT
TRBJ2-7 | TRBV10-3 | . | TRBD1 | CAINVAGGRYEQYF | TGTGCCATCAACGTCGCAGGGGGTAGATACGAGCAGTACTTC
TRBJ2-7 | TRBV7-8 | . | TRBD1 | CASSVDRGWNEQYF | TGTGCCAGCAGCGTCGACAGGGGCTGGAACGAGCAGTACTTC
TRBJ2-3 | TRBV12-3/TRBV12-4 | . | . | CASRSVDTQYF | TGTGCCAGCAGGTCGGTAGATACGCAGTATTTT
TRBJ1-4 | TRBV5-1 | few | TRBD1 | CASSPGTGDEKLFF | TGCGCCAGCAGCCCCGGGACAGGGGATGAAAAACTGTTTTTT
TRBJ2-1 | TRBV4-3 | . | . | CASSQVYNEQFF | TGCGCCAGCAGCCAAGTATACAATGAGCAGTTCTTC
TRBJ1-5 | TRBV28 | . | TRBD1 | CASSNPPGQGYSNQPQHF | TGTGCCAGCAGCAATCCTCCCGGACAGGGGTATAGCAATCAGCCCCAGCATTTT
TRBJ2-2 | TRBV19 | . | TRBD1 | CASSWGTGTGELFF | TGTGCCAGTAGCTGGGGGACAGGGACCGGGGAGCTGTTTTTT
TRBJ1-2 | TRBV5-6 | . | . | CASTNSPYGYTF | TGTGCCAGCACCAACTCACCCTATGGCTACACCTTC